These 24 T cell receptor beta chains originate from one sample sequenced in a study of CD8+CD57+ T cells in acquired aplastic anemia. CD8+CD57+ cell expansion had been shown by flow cytometry in patients chosen for sequencing. Profiling that covered TCR beta VDJ and CDR3 relied on genomic DNA as its template. TCRdb redid the calling of the reads with MiXCR, one entry per CDR3 protein. The sample consists of 200,000 to 250,000 distinct CDR3 sequences, about 60% of them appearing once. The source material was sorted CD4+, CD8+, or CD8+CD57+ T cells (not recorded which) from PBMCs. The receptors stem from a human donor with aplastic anemia.

The rearrangement links TRBV20-1 to TRBJ1-1; a possible D gene is TRBD1 (5 bases). Germline V gene sequence: CDR1 DFQATT, CDR2 SNEGSKA (reference sequence). V was shortened by 6 bases and J by 0 bases, with 17 bases between the two germline ends. The CDR3 runs to 15 residues. The CDR3 sequence: CSAGGGTGMNTEAFF. The CDR3 bases are TGCAGTGCGGGGGGAGGGACGGGAATGAACACTGAAGCTTTCTTT.

This clonotype came up many times. J is TRBJ2-3 and V is TRBV6-4, with 10 nucleotides matching TRBD2. Germline assignment: CDR1 MRHNA and CDR2 SNTAGT. Losses at the gene ends were 0 bases for V and 7 bases for J; bases not matched to a gene: 4. CDR3 length equals 15 residues. The CDR3 nucleotides are TGTGCCAGCAGTGACTCGAGCGGGGGGGCAAATACGCAGTATTTT. This encodes CASSDSSGGANTQYF.

This clonotype was detected a few times. A much more abundant neighbour one base away suggests this may be a read error. The chain employs TRBV12-3 or TRBV12-4 and TRBJ1-1; D possibly corresponds to TRBD1 (6 bases). This CDR3 spans 12 amino acids. As DNA, the CDR3 is TGTACCAGCAGCCTGGGACAAATAGAAGCTTTCTTT. It specifies CTSSLGQIEAFF.

This clonotype was recorded a few times. V is TRBV19 and J is TRBJ2-3; no firm D call. The CDR3 length is 13 residues. V gave up 0 bases and J gave up 3 bases, with 4 bases separating them. Looked up from germline, CDR1 is LNHDA and CDR2 is SQIVND (reference sequence). CDR3 sequence reads: CASSIDRTDTQYF. CDR3 bases: TGTGCCAGTAGTATAGATCGGACAGATACGCAGTATTTT.

V gene TRBV2 combines with J gene TRBJ2-6; 9 bases are a match to TRBD1. Trimming at V came to 5 bases and at J to 0 bases, leaving 5 bases not matched to a gene. Looked up from germline, CDR1 is SNHLY and CDR2 is FYNNEI. The CDR3 consists of 17 residues. CDR3: CASSLQGAFSGANVLTF. The CDR3 DNA sequence: TGTGCCAGCAGTCTACAGGGGGCCTTCTCTGGGGCCAACGTCCTGACTTTC.

The chain links TRBV29-1 to TRBJ2-7, with 9 bases identical to TRBD2. Germline V gene data show CDR1 as SQVTM and CDR2 as ANQGSEA. After removal of 7 bases from V and 2 bases from J, the junction contained 12 bases not matched to a gene. This CDR3 comprises 15 residues. The CDR3 coding sequence is TGCAGCGCCAATATAGCGGGAGCGGGCCCCTACGAGCAGTACTTC. Encoded protein: CSANIAGAGPYEQYF.

The chain is built from TRBV5-1 and TRBJ2-7; 7 bases are shared with TRBD1. J gave up 3 bases and V 4 bases, and 13 bases lay outside the gene matches. Germline V gene sequence: CDR1 SGHRS, CDR2 YFSETQ. CDR3 length: 16 amino acids. The CDR3 reads CASSQLRDSSDYEQYF. Written as DNA, the CDR3 is TGCGCCAGCAGCCAGCTCCGGGACAGCTCAGACTACGAGCAGTACTTC.

Worth noting for this clonotype: A junction boundary mismatches the germline segment, possibly from a read error. The chain joins TRBV15 to TRBJ2-1; TRBD1 matches at 10 bases. The CDR3 has 16 residues. In germline, CDR1 is LNHNV, CDR2 YYDKDF (reference sequence). For the CDR3, the DNA is TGTGCCAGCAGCTTAGTGGGGGGACAGGGGTTGAATGAGCAGTTCTTC. It translates to CASSLVGGQGLNEQFF. The full variable domain, in which reference TRBV15 and TRBJ2-1 provide the parts outside the CDR3, is DAMVIQNPRYQVTQFGKPVTLSCSQTLNHNVMYWYQQKSSQAPKLLFHYYDKDFNNEADTPDNFQSRRPNTSFCFLDIRSPGLGDTAMYLCASSLVGGQGLNEQFFGPGTRLTVL.

At least ten counts were recorded for this clonotype. The chain has TRBV29-1 and TRBJ2-1; TRBD2 matches at 9 bases. Unmatched junction bases numbered 7, after V lost 4 bases and J lost 3 bases. This CDR3 is built from 15 residues. CDR1 is SQVTM and CDR2 is ANQGSEA in the germline V gene. The chain's CDR3 is CSVVSLAGHYNEQFF. CDR3 nucleotide sequence: TGCAGCGTTGTTTCCCTAGCGGGGCACTACAATGAGCAGTTCTTC.

The chain carries TRBV20-1 and TRBJ1-3; no clear D gene. This CDR3 has 14 amino acids. Trimming pared 0 bases from V and 1 base from J, leaving 7 bases between. Germline-derived CDR1 and CDR2 are DFQATT and SNEGSKA (reference sequence). The CDR3: CSARDQASGNTIYF. Written as DNA, the CDR3 is TGCAGTGCTAGAGATCAAGCGTCTGGAAACACCATATATTTT.

V usage is TRBV2 and J usage is TRBJ1-5; D remains ambiguous. This CDR3 is 12 amino acids long. Trimming cost V 7 bases and J 8 bases, with 12 bases left between them. Germline V CDR1 and CDR2: SNHLY, FYNNEI. The CDR3 protein is CASKGYREPQHF. CDR3 DNA sequence: TGTGCCAGCAAAGGGTATAGGGAGCCCCAGCATTTT.

For this clonotype: A read error may produce the germline difference seen at one junction end. V usage is TRBV19 and J usage is TRBJ1-1; 8 positions agree with TRBD1. The CDR3 has 15 residues. From germline, CDR1 is LNHDA and CDR2 SQIVND (reference sequence). The CDR3 sequence is CASSFTGGMNTEAFF. As DNA, the CDR3 is TGTGCCAGTAGTTTCACAGGGGGAATGAACACTGAAGCCTTCTTT.

The chain employs TRBV20-1 and TRBJ2-1; 9 nucleotides align to TRBD2. Germline-derived CDR1 and CDR2 are DFQATT and SNEGSKA (reference sequence). J lost 7 bases, V lost 2 bases, and 6 bases had no gene match. The CDR3 is 14 amino acids. Here the CDR3 reads CSARLAGGANEQFF. The CDR3, as DNA: TGCAGTGCTAGATTGGCGGGAGGGGCGAATGAGCAGTTCTTC.

A word on this clonotype: One junction end disagrees with the germline gene, perhaps due to a read error. This chain joins TRBV15 and TRBJ2-3; 8 bases map to TRBD1. This CDR3 spans 14 amino acids. Germline CDR1 LNHNV, CDR2 YYDKDF (reference sequence). CDR3 in amino acids: CVTSTGQGTDTQYF. CDR3 in DNA: TGTGTCACCAGCACGGGACAGGGCACAGATACGCAGTATTTT.

V and J are TRBV7-2 and TRBJ2-2; 8 nucleotides align to TRBD1. The length of the CDR3 is 16 residues. The V gene's germline CDR1 is SGHTA and CDR2 FQGNSA. V was clipped by 2 bases and J by 4 bases; unmatched bases: 6. As DNA, the CDR3 is TGTGCCAGCAGCTTAATGGGGACAGGCTCCACCGGGGAGCTGTTTTTT. Residues: CASSLMGTGSTGELFF.

The rearrangement links TRBV2 to TRBJ2-7; D remains unclear. The germline gives CDR1 SNHLY, CDR2 FYNNEI. This CDR3 region has 14 residues. V was cut by 1 base and J by 3 bases, with 10 bases left in between. The CDR3 DNA reads TGTGCCAGCAGTGAAGATGGGCGAGGCTACGAGCAGTACTTC. Translation: CASSEDGRGYEQYF.

This clonotype was recorded a few times. This chain links TRBV10-3 with TRBJ1-1; no clear D gene. This CDR3 contains 18 residues. The V end lost 0 bases, the J end lost 0 bases, and 17 bases lay between the germline ends. Germline values: CDR1 ENHRY, CDR2 SYGVKD. The CDR3 nucleotides read TGTGCCATCAGTGAGTCGGAAGCGTGGCAGCTGATGAACACTGAAGCTTTCTTT. Protein: CAISESEAWQLMNTEAFF.

The CDR3 region has the DNA TGTGCCAGCAGTGAGGCCGGGCGGACTTTCTTT. This encodes CASSEAGRTFF. This sequence joins TRBV2 and TRBJ1-1; D is unclear. Trimming took 3 bases from V and 12 from J, leaving 11 bases between them. The CDR3 has 11 residues. Germline CDR1 SNHLY, CDR2 FYNNEI.

The chain links TRBV7-2 to TRBJ2-1; TRBD1 matches at 7 bases. The CDR3 covers 16 residues. J gave up 4 bases and V 7 bases, and 13 bases lay outside the gene matches. The V gene's germline CDR1 is SGHTA and CDR2 FQGNSA. The CDR3 is CASTLGGTALYNEQFF. DNA for the CDR3: TGTGCCAGCACTTTAGGGGGCACCGCCCTATACAATGAGCAGTTCTTC. Based on the CDR3 plus reference TRBV7-2 and TRBJ2-1, the full variable domain is GAGVSQSPSNKVTEKGKDVELRCDPISGHTALYWYRQSLGQGLEFLIYFQGNSAPDKSGLPSDRFSAERTGGSVSTLTIQRTQQEDSAVYLCASTLGGTALYNEQFFGPGTRLTVL.

Written as DNA, the CDR3 is TGCAGTGCCAGCAGCCTAGGACCGGGTACGCAGTATTTT. This codes for CSASSLGPGTQYF. This rearrangement joins TRBV20-1 to TRBJ2-3; D not certain. The CDR3 runs to 13 residues. The ends were cut back, 6 bases at V and 8 bases at J, with 18 bases in the middle. CDR1 and CDR2 (germline): DFQATT, SNEGSKA (reference sequence).

The gene calls are TRBV6-2 or TRBV6-3 and TRBJ2-2; 8 nucleotides agree with TRBD1. The CDR3 totals 16 residues. Germline CDR1 MNHEY, CDR2 SVGEGT. The junction had 9 bases not matched to a gene; V was cut back by 5 bases and J by 4 bases. The CDR3 is CASSIVQGAPTGELFF. The CDR3 DNA follows: TGTGCCAGCAGTATAGTCCAGGGGGCTCCCACCGGGGAGCTGTTTTTT.

The chain recombines TRBV20-1 with TRBJ2-7; D not resolved. The CDR3 is 13 residues long. The V gene lost 4 bases and the J gene lost 5 bases, with 15 bases spanning the gap. Germline CDR1 and CDR2: DFQATT and SNEGSKA (reference sequence). The CDR3 DNA reads TGCAGTGCTAACATATTAGTAGTAGACGAGCAGTACTTC. Its protein is CSANILVVDEQYF.

V usage is TRBV19 and J usage is TRBJ1-2; D gene ambiguous. Trimming shortened V by 1 base and J by 3 bases, and 9 bases separated the two germline ends. The CDR3 covers 14 residues. The germline gives CDR1 LNHDA, CDR2 SQIVND (reference sequence). CDR3 sequence reads: CASSIGSGDYGYTF. CDR3 bases: TGTGCCAGTAGTATAGGTTCCGGGGACTATGGCTACACCTTC.

This chain uses TRBV2 with TRBJ1-4; unclear D gene. The CDR3 sequence is 12 residues long. The germline gives CDR1 SNHLY, CDR2 FYNNEI. V was pared by 4 bases and J by 8 bases, with 8 bases between. CDR3 DNA: TGTGCCAGCAGTGTTCGGGTAGAAAAACTGTTTTTT. This gives the protein CASSVRVEKLFF.